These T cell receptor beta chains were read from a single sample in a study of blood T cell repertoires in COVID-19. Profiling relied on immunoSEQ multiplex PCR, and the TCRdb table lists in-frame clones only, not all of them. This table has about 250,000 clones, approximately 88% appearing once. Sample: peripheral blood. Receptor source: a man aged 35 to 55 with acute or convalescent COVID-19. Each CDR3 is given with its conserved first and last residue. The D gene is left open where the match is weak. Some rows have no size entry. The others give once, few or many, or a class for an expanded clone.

CDR3 protein: CARRDSGEETQYF
CDR3 DNA: TGTGCCAGAAGAGACTCCGGGGAAGAGACCCAGTACTTC
D gene: NA
V gene: TRBV6-5
clone size: NA
J gene: TRBJ2-5

CDR3 protein: CASSQDRLTGYTF
CDR3 DNA: TGCGCCAGCAGCCAAGATCGACTAACTGGCTACACCTTC
D gene: NA
V gene: TRBV4-1
clone size: few
J gene: TRBJ1-2

CDR3 protein: CASSYGTGALNTEAFF
CDR3 DNA: TGTGCCAGCAGCTACGGGACAGGGGCCTTGAACACTGAAGCTTTCTTT
D gene: TRBD1
V gene: TRBV6-5
clone size: NA
J gene: TRBJ1-1

CDR3 protein: CASSELAGAYNEQFF
CDR3 DNA: TGTGCCAGCAGTGAACTAGCGGGAGCCTACAATGAGCAGTTCTTC
D gene: TRBD2
V gene: TRBV27
clone size: NA
J gene: TRBJ2-1

CDR3 protein: CASSQDRPVGRNQPQHF
CDR3 DNA: TGTGCCAGCAGCCAAGATCGCCCCGTGGGGAGAAATCAGCCCCAGCATTTT
D gene: NA
V gene: TRBV3-1/TRBV3-2
clone size: NA
J gene: TRBJ1-5

CDR3 protein: CASSHLTSGRETQYF
CDR3 DNA: TGCGCCAGCAGCCACCTGACTAGCGGGAGGGAGACCCAGTACTTC
D gene: TRBD2
V gene: TRBV4-1
clone size: once
J gene: TRBJ2-5

CDR3 protein: CASSPPWQRNSPLHF
CDR3 DNA: TGTGCCAGCTCACCACCGTGGCAGCGGAATTCACCCCTCCACTTT
D gene: NA
V gene: TRBV18
clone size: NA
J gene: TRBJ1-6

CDR3 protein: CASSFRDRGSPLHF
CDR3 DNA: TGCGCCAGCAGCTTCCGGGACAGGGGATCACCCCTCCACTTT
D gene: TRBD1
V gene: TRBV5-1
clone size: once
J gene: TRBJ1-6

CDR3 protein: CASSRGSSGRVLSYNEQFF
CDR3 DNA: TGTGCCAGCAGCCGAGGGTCTAGCGGGAGGGTACTCTCCTACAATGAGCAGTTCTTC
D gene: TRBD2
V gene: TRBV5-4
clone size: NA
J gene: TRBJ2-1

CDR3 protein: CASSLTRSIPYEQYF
CDR3 DNA: TGTGCCAGCAGCCTGACTAGGAGCATACCCTACGAGCAGTACTTC
D gene: NA
V gene: TRBV4-2
clone size: NA
J gene: TRBJ2-7

CDR3 protein: CASSQQANRNQPQHF
CDR3 DNA: TGTGCCAGCAGCCAACAGGCTAACCGCAATCAGCCCCAGCATTTT
D gene: NA
V gene: TRBV7-2
clone size: NA
J gene: TRBJ1-5

CDR3 protein: CAISDNNSPLHF
CDR3 DNA: TGTGCCATCAGTGATAATAATTCACCCCTCCACTTT
D gene: NA
V gene: TRBV10-3
clone size: NA
J gene: TRBJ1-6

CDR3 protein: CASTEGTANYGYTF
CDR3 DNA: TGCGCCAGCACCGAAGGGACAGCTAACTATGGCTACACCTTC
D gene: TRBD1
V gene: TRBV5-1
clone size: NA
J gene: TRBJ1-2

CDR3 protein: CASSRVDTGELFF
CDR3 DNA: TGTGCCAGCAGCCGGGTGGACACCGGGGAGCTGTTTTTT
D gene: NA
V gene: TRBV11-3
clone size: NA
J gene: TRBJ2-2

CDR3 protein: CASGSAGRPYNEQFF
CDR3 DNA: TGTGCCAGCGGCTCGGCGGGGCGGCCCTACAATGAGCAGTTCTTC
D gene: NA
V gene: TRBV2
clone size: NA
J gene: TRBJ2-1